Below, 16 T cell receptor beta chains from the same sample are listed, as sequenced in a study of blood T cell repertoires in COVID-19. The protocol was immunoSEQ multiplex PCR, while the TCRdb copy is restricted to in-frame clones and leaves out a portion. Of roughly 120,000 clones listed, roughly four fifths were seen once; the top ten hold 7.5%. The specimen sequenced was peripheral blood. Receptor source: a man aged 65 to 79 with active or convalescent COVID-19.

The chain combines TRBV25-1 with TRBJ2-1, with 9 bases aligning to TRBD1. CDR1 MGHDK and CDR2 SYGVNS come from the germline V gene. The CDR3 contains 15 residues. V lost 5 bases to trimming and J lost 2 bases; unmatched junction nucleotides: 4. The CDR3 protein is CASSRGTGPYNEQFF. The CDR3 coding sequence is TGTGCCAGCAGTCGTGGGACAGGGCCCTACAATGAGCAGTTCTTC.

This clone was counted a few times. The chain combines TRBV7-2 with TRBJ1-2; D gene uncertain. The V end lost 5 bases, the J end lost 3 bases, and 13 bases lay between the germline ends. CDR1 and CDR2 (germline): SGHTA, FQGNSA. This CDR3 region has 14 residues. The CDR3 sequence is CASSPSRVYYGYTF. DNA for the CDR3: TGTGCCAGCAGCCCATCGAGGGTTTACTATGGCTACACCTTC.

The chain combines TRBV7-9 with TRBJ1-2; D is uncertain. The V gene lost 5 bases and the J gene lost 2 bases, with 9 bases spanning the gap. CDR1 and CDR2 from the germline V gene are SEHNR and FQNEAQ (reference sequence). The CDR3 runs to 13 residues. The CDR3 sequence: CASSVDGNYGYTF. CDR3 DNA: TGTGCCAGCAGCGTCGACGGGAACTATGGCTACACCTTC.

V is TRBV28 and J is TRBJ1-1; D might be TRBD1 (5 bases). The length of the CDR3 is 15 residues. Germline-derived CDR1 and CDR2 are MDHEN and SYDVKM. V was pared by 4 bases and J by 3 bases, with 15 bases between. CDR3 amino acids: CASSSTAGGYTEAFF. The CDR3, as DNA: TGTGCCAGCAGTTCGACAGCCGGGGGATACACTGAAGCTTTCTTT.

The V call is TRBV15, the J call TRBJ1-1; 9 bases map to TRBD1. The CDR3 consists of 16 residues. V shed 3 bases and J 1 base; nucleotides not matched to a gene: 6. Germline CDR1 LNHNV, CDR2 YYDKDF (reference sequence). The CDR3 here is CATSRKQGARNTEAFF. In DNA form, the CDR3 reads TGTGCCACCAGCAGGAAACAGGGGGCGAGGAACACTGAAGCTTTCTTT.

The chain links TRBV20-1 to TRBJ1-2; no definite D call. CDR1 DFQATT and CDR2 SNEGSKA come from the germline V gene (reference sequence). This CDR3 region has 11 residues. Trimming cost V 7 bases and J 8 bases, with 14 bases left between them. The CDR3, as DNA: TGCAGTGTTCCGCTTGCGCGAGGCTACACCTTC. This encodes CSVPLARGYTF.

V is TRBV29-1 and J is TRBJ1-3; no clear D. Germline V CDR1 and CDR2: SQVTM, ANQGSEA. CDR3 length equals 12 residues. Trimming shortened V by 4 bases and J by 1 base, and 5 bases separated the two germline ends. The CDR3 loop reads CSVGISGNTIYF. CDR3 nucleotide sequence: TGCAGCGTTGGTATTTCTGGAAACACCATATATTTT.

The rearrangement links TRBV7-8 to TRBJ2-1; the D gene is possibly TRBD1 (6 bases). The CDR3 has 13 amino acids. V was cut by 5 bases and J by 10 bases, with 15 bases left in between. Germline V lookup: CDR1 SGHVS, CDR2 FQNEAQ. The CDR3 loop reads CASSPGSGTEQFF. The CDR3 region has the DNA TGTGCCAGCAGCCCCGGGTCCGGGACAGAGCAGTTCTTC.

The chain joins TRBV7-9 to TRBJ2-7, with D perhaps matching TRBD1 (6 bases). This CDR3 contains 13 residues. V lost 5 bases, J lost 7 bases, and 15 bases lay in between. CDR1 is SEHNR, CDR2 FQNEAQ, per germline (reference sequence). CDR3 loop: CASSKTQGWEQYF. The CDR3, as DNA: TGTGCCAGCAGCAAAACACAGGGCTGGGAGCAGTACTTC.

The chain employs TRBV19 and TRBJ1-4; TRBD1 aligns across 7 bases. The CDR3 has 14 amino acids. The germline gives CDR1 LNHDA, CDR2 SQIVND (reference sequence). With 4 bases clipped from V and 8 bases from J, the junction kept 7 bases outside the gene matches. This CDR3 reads CASSNRGREEKLFF. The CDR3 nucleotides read TGTGCCAGTAGTAACAGGGGTCGGGAGGAAAAACTGTTTTTT. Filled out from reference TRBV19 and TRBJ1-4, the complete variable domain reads DGGITQSPKYLFRKEGQNVTLSCEQNLNHDAMYWYRQDPGQGLRLIYYSQIVNDFQKGDIAEGYSVSREKKESFPLTVTSAQKNPTAFYLCASSNRGREEKLFFGSGTQLSVL.

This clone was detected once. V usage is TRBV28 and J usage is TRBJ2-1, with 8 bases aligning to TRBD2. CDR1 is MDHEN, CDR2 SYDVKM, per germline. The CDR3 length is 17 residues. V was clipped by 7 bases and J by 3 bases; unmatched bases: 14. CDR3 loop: CASNGRAAGARYNEQFF. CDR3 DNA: TGTGCCAGCAACGGACGGGCAGCGGGAGCGCGCTACAATGAGCAGTTCTTC.

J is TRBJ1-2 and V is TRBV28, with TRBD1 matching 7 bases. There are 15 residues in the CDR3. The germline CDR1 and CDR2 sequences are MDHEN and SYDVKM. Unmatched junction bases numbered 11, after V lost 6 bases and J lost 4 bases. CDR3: CASRPGTDNSYGYTF. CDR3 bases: TGTGCCAGCAGACCAGGGACAGACAATAGCTATGGCTACACCTTC.

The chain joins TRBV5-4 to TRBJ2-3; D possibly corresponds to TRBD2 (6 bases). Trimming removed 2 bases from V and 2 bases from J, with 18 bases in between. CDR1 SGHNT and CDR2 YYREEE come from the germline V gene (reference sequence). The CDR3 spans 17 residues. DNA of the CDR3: TGTGCCAGCAGCTTTATGAGTAGCGGAAAAAACACAGATACGCAGTATTTT. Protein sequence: CASSFMSSGKNTDTQYF.

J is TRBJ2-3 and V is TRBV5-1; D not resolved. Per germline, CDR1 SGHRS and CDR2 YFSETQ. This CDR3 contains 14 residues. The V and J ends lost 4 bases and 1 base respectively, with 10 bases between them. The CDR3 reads CASSTFSGTDTQYF. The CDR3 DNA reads TGCGCCAGCAGCACCTTTTCAGGCACAGATACGCAGTATTTT.

CDR3 DNA sequence: TGCGCCAGCAGCTTGGTTTTCGGTGAGAATGAAAAACTGTTTTTT. This codes for CASSLVFGENEKLFF. The chain combines TRBV5-1 with TRBJ1-4; D is uncertain. V lost 0 bases to trimming and J lost 5 bases, with 11 bases between them. Per germline, CDR1 SGHRS and CDR2 YFSETQ. This CDR3 has 15 residues.

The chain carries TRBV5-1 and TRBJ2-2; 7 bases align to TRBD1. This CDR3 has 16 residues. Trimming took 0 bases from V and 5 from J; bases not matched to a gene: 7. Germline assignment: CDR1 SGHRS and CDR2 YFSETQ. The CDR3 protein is CASSLEGTDRTGELFF. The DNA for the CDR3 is TGCGCCAGCAGCTTGGAAGGGACAGATAGAACCGGGGAGCTGTTTTTT.